A single sample is the source of the 24 T cell receptor beta chains below, sequenced in a study of blood T cell repertoires in COVID-19. This table comes from immunoSEQ multiplex PCR, and its TCRdb copy is limited to in-frame clones, with some not included. This table holds some 64,000 clones, 88% found once. Sequencing used peripheral blood. All receptors derive from a man over 45 with active COVID-19.

This chain connects TRBV9 to TRBJ2-2, with D uncertain. This CDR3 is 14 amino acids long. The ends were cut back, 5 bases at V and 5 bases at J, with 13 bases in the middle. Per germline, CDR1 SGDLS and CDR2 YYNGEE. CDR3 nucleotide sequence: TGTGCCAGCAGTGCTTCCTTCGGTACCGGGGAGCTGTTTTTT. This gives the protein CASSASFGTGELFF.

This clone has only one observation. V gene TRBV4-2 combines with J gene TRBJ2-7, with 7 bases identical to TRBD1. The junction had 5 bases not matched to a gene; V was cut back by 0 bases and J by 3 bases. From germline, CDR1 is LGHNA and CDR2 YNFKEQ. The CDR3 spans 15 residues. The CDR3 nucleotides read TGTGCCAGCAGCCAAGAAAGGGACAGAATCTACGAGCAGTACTTC. It codes for CASSQERDRIYEQYF.

The J gene is TRBJ1-2, the V gene TRBV4-1, with a weak D call TRBD1 (6 bases). V was shortened by 3 bases and J by 6 bases, with 23 bases between the two germline ends. This CDR3 has 17 amino acids. The germline CDR1 and CDR2 sequences are MGHRA and YSYEKL. DNA of the CDR3: TGCGCCAGCAGCCAGGAACTTACAGGGCTCCGGCAGCATGGCTACACCTTC. Protein: CASSQELTGLRQHGYTF.

The CDR3 coding sequence is TGTGCCAGCAGTGAAGCGACAGGGGGTCATGGCTACACCTTC. This translates into CASSEATGGHGYTF. This chain joins TRBV2 and TRBJ1-2; 9 bases are a match to TRBD1. Trimming cost V 0 bases and J 6 bases; bases outside gene matches: 2. Germline-derived CDR1 and CDR2 are SNHLY and FYNNEI. The CDR3 runs 14 residues.

The CDR3 spells CASSSDSLPGELFF. Written as DNA, the CDR3 is TGCGCCAGCAGTTCCGACAGCCTACCTGGGGAGCTGTTTTTT. The chain is built from TRBV5-1 and TRBJ2-2; TRBD1 might be the D (5 bases). V shed 5 bases and J shed 8 bases, with 16 bases lying between them. There are 14 residues in the CDR3. From germline, CDR1 is SGHRS and CDR2 YFSETQ. The variable domain in full, completed from reference TRBV5-1 and TRBJ2-2, reads KAGVTQTPRYLIKTRGQQVTLSCSPISGHRSVSWYQQTPGQGLQFLFEYFSETQRNKGNFPGRFSGRQFSNSRSEMNVSTLELGDSALYLCASSSDSLPGELFFGEGSRLTVL.

The J gene is TRBJ2-5, the V gene TRBV3-1 (or the pseudogene TRBV3-2); 10 bases match TRBD2. Germline V gives CDR1 LGHDT, CDR2 YNNKEL (reference sequence). V trimming: 0 bases; J trimming: 5 bases; junction bases outside the gene matches: 12. CDR3 length: 18 amino acids. Written as DNA, the CDR3 is TGTGCCAGCAGCCAAGATCAGGAAACTAGCGGGGAATTGGAGACCCAGTACTTC. Its translation is CASSQDQETSGELETQYF.

This clone came up a few times. The gene calls are TRBV2 and TRBJ2-3, with D perhaps matching TRBD1 (6 bases). CDR1 and CDR2 from the germline V gene are SNHLY and FYNNEI. This CDR3 has 13 residues. The V and J ends lost 8 bases and 2 bases respectively, with 11 bases between them. Here the CDR3 DNA reads TGTGCCAGCCATCGGGACAACACAGATACGCAGTATTTT. Translation: CASHRDNTDTQYF.

As for this clone: This sample also contains other DNA sequences that code for the same CDR3. V and J are TRBV11-3 and TRBJ2-3; D uncertain. The CDR3 is 14 amino acids. The V end lost 2 bases, the J end lost 0 bases, and 6 bases lay between the germline ends. Germline values: CDR1 SGHNT, CDR2 YENEEA. CDR3 DNA sequence: TGTGCCAGCAGCTTAACAGCAAGCACAGATACGCAGTATTTT. This encodes CASSLTASTDTQYF.

CDR3 sequence reads: CASRSRTGDNYGYTF. CDR3 bases: TGCGCCAGCAGATCCAGAACAGGGGACAACTATGGCTACACCTTC. The V call is TRBV5-1, the J call TRBJ1-2; 7 nucleotides align to TRBD1. Germline V CDR1 and CDR2: SGHRS, YFSETQ. Germline trimming cut 5 bases from V and 2 bases from J; bases unmatched to any gene: 9. The CDR3 spans 15 residues.

The chain couples TRBV5-1 to TRBJ2-2; TRBD1 is a possible D gene (5 bases). Between the trimmed V and J ends, which lost 1 base and 1 base, there was a span of 5 bases. The germline V gene has CDR1 SGHRS and CDR2 YFSETQ. This CDR3 comprises 14 residues. The CDR3 DNA reads TGCGCCAGCAGCTTGCAGGGGAACACCGGGGAGCTGTTTTTT. This translates into CASSLQGNTGELFF.

This chain uses TRBV19 with TRBJ1-2; TRBD1 is a possible D gene (5 bases). Germline V gene sequence: CDR1 LNHDA, CDR2 SQIVND (reference sequence). V lost 9 bases to trimming and J lost 5 bases, with 10 bases between them. This CDR3 is built from 11 residues. The CDR3 coding sequence is TGTGCCAGCACTCCAGGGTATGGCTACACCTTC. Protein sequence: CASTPGYGYTF.

The V call is TRBV4-1, the J call TRBJ1-1; D is ambiguous. Germline V gene sequence: CDR1 MGHRA, CDR2 YSYEKL. The CDR3 is 14 residues long. V lost 3 bases and J 0 bases, leaving 8 bases between the germline ends. The CDR3 bases are TGCGCCAGCAGCCAGGGCGGGATGAACACTGAAGCTTTCTTT. Protein: CASSQGGMNTEAFF.

This clone was seen just once. The rearrangement links TRBV6-5 to TRBJ1-2, with 7 bases identical to TRBD1. From germline, CDR1 is MNHEY and CDR2 SVGAGI. The CDR3 consists of 14 residues. The junction had 9 bases not matched to a gene; V was cut back by 6 bases and J by 5 bases. CDR3 region: CASRPGTVGYGYTF. CDR3 in DNA: TGTGCCAGCAGACCCGGGACAGTGGGGTATGGCTACACCTTC.

The chain carries TRBV12-3 or TRBV12-4 and TRBJ1-5; D gene uncertain. The CDR3 length is 13 residues. The V and J ends lost 6 bases and 5 bases respectively, with 11 bases between them. The CDR3 DNA is TGTGCCAGCAGGCGGACTGACGATCAGCCCCAGCATTTT. It yields the protein CASRRTDDQPQHF.

The chain carries TRBV10-3 and TRBJ2-7, with D unclear. V shed 2 bases and J shed 7 bases, with 6 bases lying between them. Germline V CDR1 and CDR2: ENHRY, SYGVKD. The CDR3 is 11 residues long. CDR3 in amino acids: CAISENREQYF. CDR3 sequence (DNA): TGTGCCATCAGTGAGAATAGAGAGCAGTACTTC.

This chain uses TRBV5-4 with TRBJ2-1, with 12 bases fitting TRBD2. Trimming cost V 0 bases and J 6 bases; bases outside gene matches: 13. The CDR3 is 19 amino acids. CDR1 is SGHNT and CDR2 is YYREEE in the germline V gene (reference sequence). CDR3 bases: TGTGCCAGCAGCTTGGATTTGCTAGCGGGGGGGCGTCGCGGCAATGAGCAGTTCTTC. Protein product: CASSLDLLAGGRRGNEQFF.

This clone was detected a few times. J is TRBJ1-5 and V is TRBV3-1 (or the pseudogene TRBV3-2), with D tentatively TRBD1 (5 bases). This CDR3 comprises 12 residues. CDR1 LGHDT and CDR2 YNNKEL come from the germline V gene (reference sequence). The ends were cut back, 4 bases at V and 7 bases at J, with 8 bases in the middle. The CDR3 loop reads CASSPQGQPQHF. CDR3 DNA: TGTGCCAGCAGCCCCCAGGGACAGCCCCAGCATTTT.

With respect to this clone: The junction and the germline gene differ at one end; a read error may be behind it. This chain joins TRBV20-1 and TRBJ2-5; D is unclear. This CDR3 has 11 amino acids. CDR1 and CDR2 (germline): DFQATT, SNEGSKA (reference sequence). As DNA, the CDR3 is TGCAGTGCTAGCTTTGGAGAGGCCCAGTACTTC. Translating gives CSASFGEAQYF.

For the CDR3, the DNA is TGTGCCAGCAGCTTCCGACAGCGAGCCTACGAGCAGTACTTC. It codes for CASSFRQRAYEQYF. The chain uses TRBV6-6 and TRBJ2-7, with D maybe TRBD1 (5 bases). Looked up from germline, CDR1 is MNHNY and CDR2 is SVGAGI (reference sequence). Trimming stripped 6 bases from V and 2 bases from J, with 14 bases between. The length of the CDR3 is 14 residues.

The chain combines TRBV19 with TRBJ2-7; TRBD1 matches 9 bases. V lost 1 base, J lost 2 bases, and 9 bases stayed unmatched. Germline values: CDR1 LNHDA, CDR2 SQIVND (reference sequence). There are 17 residues in the CDR3. The DNA for the CDR3 is TGTGCCAGTAGTATAGGGGGTACCGGGACAGGGACCTACGAGCAGTACTTC. This codes for CASSIGGTGTGTYEQYF.

V usage is TRBV19 and J usage is TRBJ2-1; TRBD2 is a possible D gene (6 bases). V lost 3 bases, J lost 0 bases, and 9 bases lay in between. In germline, CDR1 is LNHDA, CDR2 SQIVND (reference sequence). There are 15 residues in the CDR3. Here the CDR3 reads CASSMEGLSYNEQFF. Here the CDR3 DNA reads TGTGCCAGTAGTATGGAGGGCCTCTCCTACAATGAGCAGTTCTTC.

The chain joins TRBV11-2 to TRBJ1-1; TRBD1 aligns across 10 bases. This CDR3 contains 14 residues. Germline trimming cut 1 base from V and 10 bases from J; bases unmatched to any gene: 6. The V gene's germline CDR1 is SGHAT and CDR2 FQNNGV. CDR3: CASSLVTGGLGAFF. The CDR3 DNA is TGTGCCAGCAGCTTAGTGACAGGGGGCCTCGGAGCTTTCTTT. The full variable domain, rest sourced from reference TRBV11-2 and TRBJ1-1, is EAGVAQSPRYKIIEKRQSVAFWCNPISGHATLYWYQQILGQGPKLLIQFQNNGVVDDSQLPKDRFSAERLKGVDSTLKIQPAKLEDSAVYLCASSLVTGGLGAFFGQGTRLTVV.

This chain joins TRBV12-3 or TRBV12-4 and TRBJ2-7, with a tentative D call TRBD1 (6 bases). CDR3 size: 12 residues. V was shortened by 4 bases and J by 3 bases, with 7 bases between the two germline ends. DNA for the CDR3: TGTGCCAGCAGTTCGGACAGCTACGAGCAGTACTTC. Amino acids: CASSSDSYEQYF.

The chain recombines TRBV6-2 or TRBV6-3 with TRBJ1-1, with D possibly being TRBD1 (5 bases). The CDR3 is 16 residues long. V was shortened by 2 bases and J by 0 bases, with 13 bases between the two germline ends. Germline V gene sequence: CDR1 MNHEY, CDR2 SVGEGT. The CDR3 coding sequence is TGTGCCAGCAGTTACCACAGGTATAGAATGAACACTGAAGCTTTCTTT. Translation gives CASSYHRYRMNTEAFF.